These 2 T cell receptor beta chains came from one sample sequenced in a study of cytomegalovirus exposure and HLA in healthy donors. Primers: 60 Vbeta forward and 13 Jbeta reverse. This table comes from immunoSEQ multiplex PCR, and its TCRdb copy is limited to in-frame clones, with some not included. The sample has fewer than 130,000 clones, over 65% seen once; the top ten hold roughly 13%. The sequenced sample was PBMCs. These TCRs come from a man in his thirties or forties in good health and CMV-seropositive.

V gene TRBV7-8 combines with J gene TRBJ1-2; 9 bases agree with TRBD1. Trimming removed 2 bases from V and 3 bases from J; junction bases left unmatched: 7. The germline V gene encodes CDR1 SGHVS and CDR2 FQNEAQ. This CDR3 has 16 amino acids. The CDR3 DNA sequence: TGTGCCAGCAGCTTAAGCCGGGACAGGGAGGACTATGGCTACACCTTC. Translation gives CASSLSRDREDYGYTF.

This chain connects TRBV4-1 to TRBJ2-7; 7 nucleotides align to TRBD1. Germline V gene sequence: CDR1 MGHRA, CDR2 YSYEKL. Unmatched junction bases numbered 6, after V lost 4 bases and J lost 3 bases. This CDR3 is 14 amino acids long. CDR3: CASSPWAGGYEQYF. The DNA of the CDR3 is TGCGCCAGCAGCCCTTGGGCAGGGGGCTACGAGCAGTACTTC.